These T cell receptor beta chains were read from a single sample in a study of CD8 T cells in Susac syndrome. TCRdb reanalysed the immunoSEQ multiplex PCR reads using MiXCR and keeps one entry per CDR3 protein. This table has 250,000 to 300,000 distinct CDR3 sequences, 80% to 90% appearing once. The sample consisted of CD8+ T cells from PBMCs. The receptor set was obtained from a human donor with multiple sclerosis. Both conserved end residues are part of each CDR3. D genes are given only for firm matches. Clone size, where shown, is once, few, many, or a class for clones that have expanded.

D gene	V gene	J gene	clone size	CDR3 protein	CDR3 DNA
-	TRBV4-1	TRBJ1-1	-	CASSQEPQGNTEAFF	TGCGCCAGCAGCCAAGAACCACAGGGCAACACTGAAGCTTTCTTT
TRBD1	TRBV27	TRBJ2-1	-	CASSQIRTGDEQFF	TGTGCCAGCAGCCAAATCAGGACAGGGGATGAGCAGTTCTTC
-	TRBV20-1	TRBJ2-1	-	CSADQLWRIPWRVYNEQFF	TGCAGTGCCGATCAGCTTTGGAGAATCCCCTGGAGGGTCTACAATGAGCAGTTCTTC
TRBD2	TRBV15	TRBJ2-3	-	CATSEGGLGLSTDTQYF	TGTGCCACCAGCGAGGGCGGACTAGGACTTAGCACAGATACGCAGTATTTT
TRBD2	TRBV4-2	TRBJ2-1	-	CASSHPGLANEQFF	TGTGCCAGCAGCCATCCGGGACTAGCGAATGAGCAGTTCTTC
-	TRBV15	TRBJ2-2	-	CATSSPGLNTGELFF	TGTGCCACCAGCAGCCCGGGACTCAACACCGGGGAGCTGTTTTTT
TRBD1	TRBV2	TRBJ2-3	-	CASSAGQGLADTQYF	TGTGCCAGCAGTGCAGGACAGGGGTTGGCAGATACGCAGTATTTT
TRBD2	TRBV20-1	TRBJ2-1	-	CSAGGLAGGLHNEQFF	TGCAGTGCTGGAGGACTAGCGGGAGGCTTGCACAATGAGCAGTTCTTC
TRBD2	TRBV29-1	TRBJ2-3	-	CSVEDWTSGPTDTQYF	TGCAGCGTTGAAGATTGGACTAGCGGGCCCACAGATACGCAGTATTTT
-	TRBV5-6	TRBJ2-7	-	CASSLGVGGNAYEQYF	TGTGCCAGCAGCTTGGGAGTGGGCGGGAATGCCTACGAGCAGTACTTC
-	TRBV19	TRBJ1-2	-	CASSIIPGGAYTF	TGTGCCAGTAGTATTATCCCCGGGGGCGCCTACACCTTC
-	TRBV9	TRBJ2-2	-	CASSGDQWWELFF	TGTGCCAGCAGCGGGGACCAGTGGTGGGAGCTGTTTTTT
-	TRBV7-7	TRBJ2-2	-	CASSLVASEHTGELFF	TGTGCTAGCAGCTTAGTCGCTAGCGAGCACACCGGGGAGCTGTTTTTT
-	TRBV2	TRBJ1-1	-	CASSWNDRDRNTEAFF	TGTGCCAGCAGTTGGAACGACAGAGATCGGAACACTGAAGCTTTCTTT
TRBD1	TRBV7-9	TRBJ2-6	-	CASIEGGPHSGANVLTF	TGTGCCAGCATCGAAGGGGGCCCGCACTCTGGGGCCAACGTCCTGACTTTC
-	TRBV18	TRBJ2-7	-	CASSLPTYTYYEQYF	TGTGCCAGCTCACTCCCTACCTATACGTACTACGAGCAGTACTTC
-	TRBV6-5	TRBJ1-2	-	CASSYSMGASVYGYTF	TGTGCCAGCAGTTACTCGATGGGGGCGAGTGTCTATGGCTACACCTTC
TRBD1	TRBV25-1	TRBJ1-5	-	CASSESTGGVGQPQHF	TGTGCCAGCAGTGAATCCACAGGGGGCGTGGGTCAGCCCCAGCATTTT
-	TRBV5-1	TRBJ2-1	-	CASSSLVRAVEQFF	TGCGCCAGCAGCTCCTTAGTAAGGGCCGTTGAGCAGTTCTTC
-	TRBV13	TRBJ2-5	once	CASAQGQGTQYF	TGTGCCAGCGCCCAAGGCCAGGGGACCCAGTACTTC
-	TRBV6-1	TRBJ2-5	once	CASSEAIWGETQYF	TGTGCCAGCAGTGAAGCAATCTGGGGAGAGACCCAGTACTTC
-	TRBV28	TRBJ2-5	-	CASSFIKGEVRETQYF	TGTGCCAGCAGTTTTATTAAGGGGGAGGTGAGAGAGACCCAGTACTTC
TRBD2	TRBV10-3	TRBJ2-2	-	CAILTGLAVNTGELFF	TGTGCCATCCTTACTGGACTAGCGGTTAACACCGGGGAGCTGTTTTTT
-	TRBV7-8	TRBJ2-1	-	CASSSAQHNEQFF	TGTGCCAGCAGCTCGGCCCAACACAATGAGCAGTTCTTC
TRBD1	TRBV20-1	TRBJ1-5	once	CSAREGEQGPESNQPQHF	TGCAGTGCTAGAGAGGGGGAACAGGGGCCCGAAAGCAATCAGCCCCAGCATTTT
TRBD2	TRBV9	TRBJ2-1	-	CASSVEGHGTSSYNEQFF	TGTGCCAGCAGCGTAGAGGGACATGGGACTAGCTCCTACAATGAGCAGTTCTTC
-	TRBV27	TRBJ2-7	few	CASSLLQDLRGEQYF	TGTGCCAGTAGTTTATTGCAGGACCTCCGGGGCGAGCAGTACTTC
-	TRBV7-9	TRBJ1-1	-	CASLAPQPQNTEAFF	TGTGCCAGCCTGGCCCCACAACCACAGAACACTGAAGCTTTCTTT
TRBD2	TRBV5-4	TRBJ2-7	-	CASSLKREIRNEQYF	TGTGCCAGCAGCTTGAAGCGGGAGATCAGGAACGAGCAGTACTTC
TRBD2	TRBV7-9	TRBJ2-7	-	CASSPLAGTSGSVYEQYF	TGTGCCAGCAGCCCCCTCGCCGGGACTAGCGGGAGTGTTTACGAGCAGTACTTC
TRBD2	TRBV6-1	TRBJ2-1	-	CASSVRTSGMNNEQFF	TGTGCCAGCAGCGTGAGGACTAGCGGGATGAACAATGAGCAGTTCTTC
-	TRBV7-2	TRBJ1-2	-	CASSFPGAGYGYTF	TGTGCCAGCAGCTTCCCGGGGGCTGGCTATGGCTACACCTTC
-	TRBV10-3	TRBJ1-1	-	CAISERFEGPNTEAFF	TGTGCCATCAGTGAGAGGTTCGAGGGGCCCAACACTGAAGCTTTCTTT
-	TRBV27	TRBJ2-3	-	CASSPVADTQYF	TGTGCCAGCAGCCCCGTAGCAGATACGCAGTATTTT
-	TRBV9	TRBJ2-6	-	CASSDGEGPTGANVLTF	TGTGCCAGCAGCGACGGGGAAGGGCCTACTGGGGCCAACGTCCTGACTTTC
-	TRBV15	TRBJ1-5	once	CATSRLSEVSGWIQPQHF	TGTGCCACCAGCAGGCTCTCTGAAGTGTCGGGGTGGATTCAGCCCCAGCATTTT
TRBD1	TRBV28	TRBJ2-7	-	CASSLTPGTGGWYEQYF	TGTGCCAGCAGTTTGACGCCCGGGACAGGGGGCTGGTACGAGCAGTACTTC
TRBD2	TRBV28	TRBJ2-3	-	CASTGEEAGGPVDTQYF	TGTGCCAGCACCGGGGAGGAGGCGGGAGGGCCGGTAGATACGCAGTATTTT
-	TRBV29-1	TRBJ2-2	-	CSAVSGSGELFF	TGCAGCGCCGTGTCTGGTTCCGGGGAGCTGTTTTTT
-	TRBV9	TRBJ1-1	-	CASSPNPLRTEAFF	TGTGCCAGCAGCCCCAATCCCCTCCGAACTGAAGCTTTCTTT
-	TRBV15	TRBJ2-1	once	CATSRDGWSSYNEQFF	TGTGCCACCAGCAGAGATGGATGGAGCTCCTACAATGAGCAGTTCTTC
TRBD2	TRBV29-1	TRBJ2-1	-	CSVGREGGNEQFF	TGCAGCGTTGGGCGGGAGGGAGGCAATGAGCAGTTCTTC
-	TRBV7-9	TRBJ1-2	few	CASSLDVGGYTF	TGTGCCAGCAGCTTAGACGTCGGGGGCTACACCTTC
-	TRBV28	TRBJ2-7	-	CASSRPWGGIYEQYF	TGTGCCAGCAGTCGACCCTGGGGCGGGATCTACGAGCAGTACTTC
-	TRBV6-1	TRBJ1-1	-	CASSDLPDMNTEAFF	TGTGCCAGCAGTGATCTCCCCGATATGAACACTGAAGCTTTCTTT